The rows below give T cell receptor beta chains drawn from one sample of a study of CD8+ T cells in alopecia areata. Sequenced by immunoSEQ multiplex PCR; TCRdb stores in-frame clones only, minus some. This sample yields 150,000 to 200,000 clones, of which 67% are seen a single time; 9.5% to 12% belongs to the top ten. The material was CD8+ T cells sorted from blood, obtained at week 0. The receptors come from a human donor with alopecia areata. Both conserved end residues are part of each CDR3. The D gene is left open where the match is weak. Clone sizes are given selectively: once, few, many, or a class where the clone is expanded.

clone size: NA; D gene: NA; V gene: TRBV4-1; J gene: TRBJ1-5; CDR3 protein: CASSQGPGPQLQPQHF; CDR3 DNA: TGCGCCAGCAGCCAAGGGCCCGGACCCCAGCTGCAGCCCCAGCATTTT
clone size: NA; D gene: NA; V gene: TRBV5-1; J gene: TRBJ2-3; CDR3 protein: CASSSRPDTQYF; CDR3 DNA: TGCGCCAGCAGCTCTAGGCCAGATACGCAGTATTTT
clone size: NA; D gene: TRBD2; V gene: TRBV13; J gene: TRBJ2-3; CDR3 protein: CASRGLAGTDTQYF; CDR3 DNA: TGTGCCAGCAGGGGACTAGCGGGCACAGATACGCAGTATTTT
clone size: NA; D gene: NA; V gene: TRBV4-1; J gene: TRBJ1-5; CDR3 protein: CASSHARTDSNQPQHF; CDR3 DNA: TGCGCCAGCAGCCATGCCCGGACGGATAGCAATCAGCCCCAGCATTTT
clone size: NA; D gene: NA; V gene: TRBV27; J gene: TRBJ1-2; CDR3 protein: CASSLRGDYGYTF; CDR3 DNA: TGTGCCAGCAGTTTGCGGGGAGACTATGGCTACACCTTC
clone size: NA; D gene: NA; V gene: TRBV19; J gene: TRBJ1-5; CDR3 protein: CASSIGGQPQHF; CDR3 DNA: TGTGCCAGTAGTATAGGAGGTCAGCCCCAGCATTTT
clone size: NA; D gene: NA; V gene: TRBV7-8; J gene: TRBJ2-1; CDR3 protein: CASSLGRGPVFGQFF; CDR3 DNA: TGTGCCAGCAGCTTAGGGCGGGGCCCGGTTTTTGGGCAGTTCTTC
clone size: once; D gene: TRBD2; V gene: TRBV6-5; J gene: TRBJ2-7; CDR3 protein: CASSYFAGETIEQYF; CDR3 DNA: TGTGCCAGCAGTTACTTTGCGGGGGAAACCATCGAGCAGTACTTC
clone size: NA; D gene: TRBD1; V gene: TRBV18; J gene: TRBJ2-1; CDR3 protein: CASSLGQGSSYNEQFF; CDR3 DNA: TGTGCCAGCTCATTAGGACAGGGCAGCTCCTACAATGAGCAGTTCTTC
clone size: few; D gene: TRBD2; V gene: TRBV6-6; J gene: TRBJ2-5; CDR3 protein: CASSLTSGGRETQYF; CDR3 DNA: TGTGCCAGCAGTCTGACTAGCGGGGGGAGGGAGACCCAGTACTTC
clone size: few; D gene: NA; V gene: TRBV29-1; J gene: TRBJ2-3; CDR3 protein: CSVEEFRALYYTQYF; CDR3 DNA: TGCAGCGTTGAAGAATTCCGGGCCCTCTATTATACGCAGTATTTT
clone size: NA; D gene: NA; V gene: TRBV5-6; J gene: TRBJ1-5; CDR3 protein: CASSLGTIQPQHF; CDR3 DNA: TGTGCCAGCAGCTTGGGGACGATTCAGCCCCAGCATTTT
clone size: NA; D gene: TRBD1; V gene: TRBV2; J gene: TRBJ2-6; CDR3 protein: CAGEGQGPSGANVLTF; CDR3 DNA: TGTGCCGGAGAGGGACAGGGGCCCTCTGGGGCCAACGTCCTGACTTTC
clone size: few; D gene: TRBD1; V gene: TRBV6-5; J gene: TRBJ2-2; CDR3 protein: CASRPGTGTGELFF; CDR3 DNA: TGTGCCAGCAGACCCGGGACAGGGACCGGGGAGCTGTTTTTT
clone size: NA; D gene: NA; V gene: TRBV30; J gene: TRBJ2-7; CDR3 protein: CAWSEVYEQYF; CDR3 DNA: TGTGCCTGGAGTGAGGTTTACGAGCAGTACTTC
clone size: NA; D gene: NA; V gene: TRBV4-1; J gene: TRBJ2-3; CDR3 protein: CASSPFGNTQYF; CDR3 DNA: TGCGCCAGCAGTCCGTTTGGGAATACGCAGTATTTT
clone size: NA; D gene: TRBD1; V gene: TRBV29-1; J gene: TRBJ2-1; CDR3 protein: CSVGTGNYNEQFF; CDR3 DNA: TGCAGCGTTGGGACAGGGAACTACAATGAGCAGTTCTTC
clone size: NA; D gene: TRBD1; V gene: TRBV10-2; J gene: TRBJ2-5; CDR3 protein: CASAGTGAAETQYF; CDR3 DNA: TGCGCCAGCGCCGGGACAGGGGCCGCGGAGACCCAGTACTTC
clone size: NA; D gene: NA; V gene: TRBV15; J gene: TRBJ2-2; CDR3 protein: CATSRDQGGELFF; CDR3 DNA: TGTGCCACCAGCAGAGACCAGGGCGGGGAGCTGTTTTTT
clone size: NA; D gene: NA; V gene: TRBV11-2; J gene: TRBJ2-5; CDR3 protein: CASSIQYQETQYF; CDR3 DNA: TGTGCCAGCAGCATTCAGTACCAAGAGACCCAGTACTTC
clone size: NA; D gene: NA; V gene: TRBV12-5; J gene: TRBJ2-1; CDR3 protein: CASGLSTEYNEQFF; CDR3 DNA: TGTGCTAGTGGCCTTTCGACAGAGTACAATGAGCAGTTCTTC
clone size: NA; D gene: NA; V gene: TRBV30; J gene: TRBJ2-1; CDR3 protein: CAWSLKIEQFF; CDR3 DNA: TGTGCCTGGAGTCTCAAGATAGAGCAGTTCTTC
clone size: NA; D gene: NA; V gene: TRBV6-6; J gene: TRBJ2-5; CDR3 protein: CASSYNSQETQYF; CDR3 DNA: TGTGCCAGCAGCTACAACAGCCAAGAGACCCAGTACTTC
clone size: few; D gene: NA; V gene: TRBV9; J gene: TRBJ2-1; CDR3 protein: CASSVEGRSRADRFF; CDR3 DNA: TGTGCCAGCAGCGTAGAGGGGAGATCGAGGGCGGACCGGTTCTTC
clone size: NA; D gene: NA; V gene: TRBV4-2; J gene: TRBJ1-5; CDR3 protein: CASSQDKGQPQHF; CDR3 DNA: TGTGCCAGCAGCCAAGACAAGGGTCAGCCCCAGCATTTT
clone size: few; D gene: NA; V gene: TRBV2; J gene: TRBJ1-1; CDR3 protein: CASSGPSGGEAFF; CDR3 DNA: TGTGCCAGCAGCGGTCCCTCAGGAGGGGAAGCTTTCTTT
clone size: NA; D gene: NA; V gene: TRBV5-1; J gene: TRBJ1-3; CDR3 protein: CASSRGRGAGNTIYF; CDR3 DNA: TGCGCCAGCAGCCGCGGAAGGGGAGCTGGAAACACCATATATTTT
clone size: NA; D gene: TRBD2; V gene: TRBV10-3; J gene: TRBJ2-3; CDR3 protein: CAISESWTSGPTDTQYF; CDR3 DNA: TGTGCCATCAGTGAGTCTTGGACTAGCGGACCCACAGATACGCAGTATTTT
clone size: NA; D gene: NA; V gene: TRBV6-5; J gene: TRBJ1-1; CDR3 protein: CASSYLRQDEAFF; CDR3 DNA: TGTGCCAGCAGTTACCTTCGACAGGACGAGGCTTTCTTT
clone size: few; D gene: NA; V gene: TRBV14; J gene: TRBJ1-1; CDR3 protein: CASSQYRNTEAFF; CDR3 DNA: TGTGCCAGCAGCCAATACAGGAACACTGAAGCTTTCTTT
clone size: NA; D gene: NA; V gene: TRBV10-3; J gene: TRBJ2-3; CDR3 protein: CAISPRDQGTDTQYF; CDR3 DNA: TGTGCCATCAGTCCCCGGGACCAAGGTACAGATACGCAGTATTTT
clone size: NA; D gene: NA; V gene: TRBV4-1; J gene: TRBJ1-1; CDR3 protein: CASSLPWGDTEAFF; CDR3 DNA: TGCGCCAGCAGCCTGCCCTGGGGGGACACTGAAGCTTTCTTT
clone size: once; D gene: NA; V gene: TRBV7-8; J gene: TRBJ2-2; CDR3 protein: CASRRRGNTGELFF; CDR3 DNA: TGTGCCAGCAGGAGGAGGGGCAACACCGGGGAGCTGTTTTTT
clone size: once; D gene: NA; V gene: TRBV30; J gene: TRBJ1-5; CDR3 protein: CAWSVVQGNQPQHF; CDR3 DNA: TGTGCCTGGAGTGTAGTGCAGGGGAATCAGCCCCAGCATTTT
clone size: few; D gene: TRBD1; V gene: TRBV7-9; J gene: TRBJ1-1; CDR3 protein: CASSPGGQENTEAFF; CDR3 DNA: TGTGCCAGCAGCCCCGGTGGACAGGAAAACACTGAAGCTTTCTTT
clone size: NA; D gene: TRBD1; V gene: TRBV30; J gene: TRBJ1-5; CDR3 protein: CAWSSSGGNQPQHF; CDR3 DNA: TGTGCCTGGAGTTCATCAGGGGGAAATCAGCCCCAGCATTTT
clone size: NA; D gene: NA; V gene: TRBV30; J gene: TRBJ1-2; CDR3 protein: CAWSESGILHGYTF; CDR3 DNA: TGTGCCTGGAGCGAATCGGGAATCCTACATGGCTACACCTTC
clone size: NA; D gene: NA; V gene: TRBV7-9; J gene: TRBJ2-7; CDR3 protein: CASSRGGPYYEQYF; CDR3 DNA: TGTGCCAGCAGCAGAGGGGGGCCCTACTACGAGCAGTACTTC
clone size: NA; D gene: NA; V gene: TRBV7-9; J gene: TRBJ1-5; CDR3 protein: CASSSTVYSNQPQHF; CDR3 DNA: TGTGCCAGCAGCTCGACAGTATATAGCAATCAGCCCCAGCATTTT
clone size: NA; D gene: NA; V gene: TRBV19; J gene: TRBJ2-1; CDR3 protein: CASSTGIRGNEQFF; CDR3 DNA: TGTGCCAGTAGTACGGGTATAAGGGGAAATGAGCAGTTCTTC
clone size: NA; D gene: NA; V gene: TRBV27; J gene: TRBJ1-2; CDR3 protein: CASSLSVWGWGYTF; CDR3 DNA: TGTGCCAGCAGTTTATCGGTTTGGGGTTGGGGCTACACCTTC
clone size: medium-sized; D gene: TRBD2; V gene: TRBV4-2; J gene: TRBJ2-1; CDR3 protein: CASSLAGGRDEQFF; CDR3 DNA: TGTGCCAGCAGCCTAGCGGGGGGGCGGGATGAGCAGTTCTTC